This T cell receptor beta chain comes out of a study of identical twins. Of note for this clonotype: Its antigen remains unidentified.

Whole-study findings and limits: In cord blood, abundant beta clonotypes had fewer insertions; memory showed no trend. The study found that models underestimated out-of-frame TCR alpha sharing in monozygotic twins.

Trimming left V 0 bases short and J 0 bases short, with 9 bases between. CDR3 length: 15 amino acids. Germline CDR1 is SGHRS and CDR2 is YFSETQ. Unique molecular identifiers were present on the cDNA, which also gained a universal primer site by template switching. TCRdb re-called the 5' RACE reads through MiXCR, storing one row per CDR3 protein. The top ten hold 10% to 15% of the sample, which has some 790,000 distinct CDR3 sequences, roughly 20% seen once. These data also featured in a second study, about T cells expressing NK-cell markers. This second study notes: Serological testing identified seven of the eight sequenced donors as HCMV-seropositive and one as seronegative.

The specimen sequenced was PBMCs. J is TRBJ1-1 and V is TRBV5-1; no clear D gene. This TCR was sampled from a woman aged 18-30 years in good health. The CDR3 DNA is TGCGCCAGCAGCTTGGCTCAGCACATGAACACTGAAGCTTTCTTT. The encoded protein is CASSLAQHMNTEAFF.